Each of the 13 T cell receptor beta chains below was sequenced from the same sample in a study of technical replicates of blood from a handful of donors. Repertoires were generated with immunoSEQ multiplex PCR, while TCRdb's copy carries only in-frame clones and drops some. The sample contains tens of thousands of clones, around 90% of which appear only once. Sequenced material: T cells isolated from PBMCs. These receptors all stem from a human donor in good health.

In the case of this clone: Other DNA sequences of this sample code for an identical CDR3. This chain uses TRBV7-9 with TRBJ1-4; D gene unclear. The germline V and J ends were trimmed by 5 bases and 8 bases, with 15 bases remaining between them. Germline V gene sequence: CDR1 SEHNR, CDR2 FQNEAQ (reference sequence). CDR3 length equals 14 residues. The CDR3 DNA reads as TGTGCCAGCAGCCTTCTGGCGGGAAACGAAAAACTGTTTTTT. It codes for CASSLLAGNEKLFF.

The chain combines TRBV27 with TRBJ1-2; unclear D gene. CDR1 and CDR2 (germline): MNHEY, SMNVEV (reference sequence). V was shortened by 0 bases and J by 7 bases, with 9 bases between the two germline ends. The CDR3 has 13 residues. The CDR3 region has the DNA TGTGCCAGCAGTTTATCGTGGCAATCTGGCTACACCTTC. This gives the protein CASSLSWQSGYTF.

The chain couples TRBV5-4 to TRBJ2-5; 16 bases fit TRBD2. The CDR3 is 16 amino acids. Germline V CDR1 and CDR2: SGHNT, YYREEE (reference sequence). The trim removed 4 bases at V and 5 bases at J, leaving 5 bases unmatched. The CDR3 is CASSPGLAGGYETQYF. CDR3 sequence (DNA): TGTGCCAGCAGCCCGGGACTAGCGGGAGGGTATGAGACCCAGTACTTC.

The chain carries TRBV29-1 and TRBJ2-7, with 9 nucleotides matching TRBD1. CDR1 is SQVTM and CDR2 is ANQGSEA in the germline V gene. CDR3 size: 12 residues. With 7 bases clipped from V and 1 base from J, the junction kept 2 bases outside the gene matches. Here the CDR3 DNA reads TGCAGCGGGGGGACAGGGTCCTACGAGCAGTACTTC. Translation gives CSGGTGSYEQYF.

J is TRBJ2-7 and V is TRBV6-5; tentatively, D is TRBD2 (5 bases). Germline loops: CDR1 MNHEY, CDR2 SVGAGI. Trimming removed 0 bases from V and 5 bases from J, with 8 bases in between. The CDR3 extends over 13 amino acids. The CDR3 here is CASSYSLRDEQYF. The CDR3, as DNA: TGTGCCAGCAGTTACTCTTTGCGGGACGAGCAGTACTTC.

V is TRBV30 and J is TRBJ1-5; the D gene is possibly TRBD1 (6 bases). V was shortened by 1 base and J by 2 bases, with 6 bases between the two germline ends. The CDR3 contains 13 residues. Germline values: CDR1 GTSNPN, CDR2 SVGIG (reference sequence). The CDR3 coding sequence is TGTGCCTGGAGTGAGGGGGGCAATCAGCCCCAGCATTTT. Translated: CAWSEGGNQPQHF.

The chain recombines TRBV2 with TRBJ2-7, with unresolved D. The CDR3 has 13 residues. Germline values: CDR1 SNHLY, CDR2 FYNNEI. V was shortened by 2 bases and J by 2 bases, with 7 bases between the two germline ends. The CDR3 coding sequence is TGTGCCAGCAGTGAAACAGCAACCTACGAGCAGTACTTC. Translated, it gives CASSETATYEQYF.

The V call is TRBV28, the J call TRBJ1-4; unclear D gene. V was shortened by 3 bases and J by 0 bases, with 14 bases between the two germline ends. The germline V gene has CDR1 MDHEN and CDR2 SYDVKM. This CDR3 has 17 residues. In nucleotides, the CDR3 is TGTGCCAGCAGTTTCCTGGCAGGTTCAACAACTAATGAAAAACTGTTTTTT. This sequence encodes CASSFLAGSTTNEKLFF.

For this clone: The junction departs from germline at one end; a sequencing error may be responsible. The chain carries TRBV7-7 and TRBJ2-1, with TRBD2 matching over 7 bases. The germline gives CDR1 SSHAT, CDR2 FNYEAQ (reference sequence). The CDR3 has 14 amino acids. Here the CDR3 DNA reads TGTGCTAGCAGCTTGGGCGGGAGCCACAATGAGCAGTTCTTC. This translates into CASSLGGSHNEQFF.

The chain links TRBV7-9 to TRBJ2-7; possible D gene TRBD2, 6 bases. Germline CDR1 is SEHNR and CDR2 is FQNEAQ (reference sequence). This CDR3 contains 13 residues. The V gene lost 5 bases and the J gene lost 4 bases, with 12 bases spanning the gap. The CDR3 coding sequence is TGTGCCAGCAGCCGGGACTCTTTATACGAGCAGTACTTC. This codes for CASSRDSLYEQYF.

This chain connects TRBV27 to TRBJ1-5; D possibly corresponds to TRBD1 (5 bases). The V gene's germline CDR1 is MNHEY and CDR2 SMNVEV (reference sequence). This CDR3 has 13 amino acids. Trimming took off 3 bases at V and 6 bases at J, with 9 bases between the two ends. This CDR3 reads CASSFTGPQPQHF. Here the CDR3 DNA reads TGTGCCAGCAGTTTTACAGGTCCTCAGCCCCAGCATTTT.

The chain joins TRBV28 to TRBJ1-3; 8 bases match TRBD1. Trimming cost V 5 bases and J 6 bases; bases outside gene matches: 6. This CDR3 is built from 14 residues. CDR1 is MDHEN and CDR2 is SYDVKM in the germline V gene. The DNA of the CDR3 is TGTGCCAGCAGTGTAAGGACAGGGCCAAACACCATATATTTT. Protein: CASSVRTGPNTIYF.

This chain links TRBV6-1 with TRBJ1-2; 9 positions match TRBD1. CDR3 length: 16 residues. Unmatched junction bases numbered 7, after V lost 4 bases and J lost 1 base. The germline gives CDR1 MNHNS, CDR2 SASEGT. The CDR3 here is CASSVFGTGYNYGYTF. DNA of the CDR3: TGTGCCAGCAGTGTGTTCGGGACAGGGTATAACTATGGCTACACCTTC.